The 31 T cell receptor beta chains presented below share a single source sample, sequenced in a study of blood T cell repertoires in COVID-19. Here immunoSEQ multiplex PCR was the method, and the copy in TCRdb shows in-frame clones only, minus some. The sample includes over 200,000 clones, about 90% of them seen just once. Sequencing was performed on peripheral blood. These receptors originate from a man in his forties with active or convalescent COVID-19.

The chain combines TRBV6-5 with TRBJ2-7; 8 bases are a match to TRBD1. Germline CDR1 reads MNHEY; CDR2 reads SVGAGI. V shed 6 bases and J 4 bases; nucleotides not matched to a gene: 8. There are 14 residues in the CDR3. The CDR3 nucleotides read TGTGCCAGCAGGACAGGGGCCGGCGGTTACGAGCAGTACTTC. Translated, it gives CASRTGAGGYEQYF.

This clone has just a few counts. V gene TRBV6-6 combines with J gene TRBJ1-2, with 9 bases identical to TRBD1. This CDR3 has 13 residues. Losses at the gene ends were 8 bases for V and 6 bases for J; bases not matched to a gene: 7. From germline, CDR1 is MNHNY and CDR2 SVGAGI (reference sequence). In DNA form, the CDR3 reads TGTGCCAGCGCCCGAACAGGGGGCAATGGCTACACCTTC. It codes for CASARTGGNGYTF.

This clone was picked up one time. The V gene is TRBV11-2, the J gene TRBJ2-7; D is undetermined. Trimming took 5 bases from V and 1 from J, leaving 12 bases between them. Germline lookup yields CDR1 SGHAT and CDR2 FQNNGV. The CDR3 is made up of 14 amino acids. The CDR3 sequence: CASSPGGGSYEQYF. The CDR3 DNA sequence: TGTGCCAGCAGCCCGGGTGGCGGTTCCTACGAGCAGTACTTC.

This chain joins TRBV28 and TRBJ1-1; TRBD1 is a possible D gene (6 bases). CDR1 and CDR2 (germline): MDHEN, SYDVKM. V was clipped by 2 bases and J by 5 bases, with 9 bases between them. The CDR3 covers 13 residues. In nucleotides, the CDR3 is TGTGCCAGCAGTTTAACAGGGAAGACTGAAGCTTTCTTT. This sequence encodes CASSLTGKTEAFF.

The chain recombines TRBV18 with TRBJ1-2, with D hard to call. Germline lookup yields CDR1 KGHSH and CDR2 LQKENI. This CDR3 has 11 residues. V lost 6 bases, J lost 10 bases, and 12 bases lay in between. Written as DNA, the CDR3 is TGTGCCAGCTCGCGGGAGGAGATCTACACCTTC. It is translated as CASSREEIYTF.

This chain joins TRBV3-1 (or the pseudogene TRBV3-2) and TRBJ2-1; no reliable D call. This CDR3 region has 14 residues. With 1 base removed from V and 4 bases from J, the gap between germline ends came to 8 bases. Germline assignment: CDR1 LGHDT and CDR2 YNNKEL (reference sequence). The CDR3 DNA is TGTGCCAGCAGCCAAGCCCAGGTTTACAATGAGCAGTTCTTC. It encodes CASSQAQVYNEQFF.

CDR3 protein: CASYRDSHYGYTF. Here the CDR3 DNA reads TGTGCCAGCTACCGGGACAGTCACTATGGCTACACCTTC. The chain carries TRBV7-9 and TRBJ1-2; TRBD1 matches at 7 bases. CDR3 size: 13 residues. Trimming at V came to 8 bases and at J to 3 bases, leaving 6 bases not matched to a gene. From germline, CDR1 is SEHNR and CDR2 FQNEAQ (reference sequence).

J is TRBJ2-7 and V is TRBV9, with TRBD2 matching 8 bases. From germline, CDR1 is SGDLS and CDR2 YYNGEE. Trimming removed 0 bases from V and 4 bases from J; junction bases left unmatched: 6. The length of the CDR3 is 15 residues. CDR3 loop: CASSVEVAGSYEQYF. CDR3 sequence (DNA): TGTGCCAGCAGCGTAGAGGTAGCGGGGTCGTACGAGCAGTACTTC.

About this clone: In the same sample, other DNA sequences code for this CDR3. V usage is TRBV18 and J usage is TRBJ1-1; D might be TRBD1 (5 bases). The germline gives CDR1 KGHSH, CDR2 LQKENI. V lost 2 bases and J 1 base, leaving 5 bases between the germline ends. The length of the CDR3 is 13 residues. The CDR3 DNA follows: TGTGCCAGCTCACCAAGGGGGAACACTGAAGCTTTCTTT. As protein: CASSPRGNTEAFF.

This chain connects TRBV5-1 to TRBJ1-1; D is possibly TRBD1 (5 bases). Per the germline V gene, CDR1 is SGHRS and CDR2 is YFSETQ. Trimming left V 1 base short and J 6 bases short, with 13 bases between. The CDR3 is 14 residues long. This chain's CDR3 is CASSLRQGGAEAFF. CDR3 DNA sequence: TGCGCCAGCAGCTTGAGGCAGGGAGGCGCTGAAGCTTTCTTT.

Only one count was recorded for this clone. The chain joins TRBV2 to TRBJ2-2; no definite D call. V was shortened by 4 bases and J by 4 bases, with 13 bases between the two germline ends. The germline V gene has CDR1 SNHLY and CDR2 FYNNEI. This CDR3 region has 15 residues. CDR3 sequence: CASSVSPRGTGELFF. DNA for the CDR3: TGTGCCAGCAGTGTGAGTCCTCGCGGCACCGGGGAGCTGTTTTTT.

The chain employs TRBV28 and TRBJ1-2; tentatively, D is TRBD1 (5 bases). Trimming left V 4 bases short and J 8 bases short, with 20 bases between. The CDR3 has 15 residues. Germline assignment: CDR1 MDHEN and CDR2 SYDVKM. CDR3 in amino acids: CASSYRRQGSSGYTF. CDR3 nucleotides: TGTGCCAGCAGTTATAGGCGGCAGGGCTCTTCCGGCTACACCTTC.

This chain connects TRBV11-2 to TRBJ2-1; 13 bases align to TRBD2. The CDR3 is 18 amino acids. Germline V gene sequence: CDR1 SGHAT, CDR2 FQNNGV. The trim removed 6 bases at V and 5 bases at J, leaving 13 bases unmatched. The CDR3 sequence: CASSSGTSGVWRNNEQFF. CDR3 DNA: TGTGCCAGCAGTTCCGGGACTAGCGGGGTCTGGAGGAACAATGAGCAGTTCTTC. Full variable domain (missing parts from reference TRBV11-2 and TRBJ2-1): EAGVAQSPRYKIIEKRQSVAFWCNPISGHATLYWYQQILGQGPKLLIQFQNNGVVDDSQLPKDRFSAERLKGVDSTLKIQPAKLEDSAVYLCASSSGTSGVWRNNEQFFGPGTRLTVL.

The CDR3 is CASSQRLAGYNEQFF. DNA for the CDR3: TGTGCCAGCAGCCAAAGGCTAGCGGGGTACAATGAGCAGTTCTTC. This rearrangement joins TRBV7-3 to TRBJ2-1; 9 nucleotides align to TRBD2. The trim removed 5 bases at V and 4 bases at J, leaving 6 bases unmatched. CDR1 is SGHTA and CDR2 is FQGTGA in the germline V gene. This CDR3 spans 15 amino acids. Filled out from reference TRBV7-3 and TRBJ2-1, the complete variable domain reads GAGVSQTPSNKVTEKGKYVELRCDPISGHTALYWYRQSLGQGPEFLIYFQGTGAADDSGLPNDRFFAVRPEGSVSTLKIQRTERGDSAVYLCASSQRLAGYNEQFFGPGTRLTVL.

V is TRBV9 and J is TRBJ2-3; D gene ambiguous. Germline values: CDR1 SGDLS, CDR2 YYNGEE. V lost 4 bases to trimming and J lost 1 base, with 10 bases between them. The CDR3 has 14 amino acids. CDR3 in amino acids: CASSHPVGTDTQYF. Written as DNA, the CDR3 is TGTGCCAGCAGCCATCCGGTGGGCACAGATACGCAGTATTTT.

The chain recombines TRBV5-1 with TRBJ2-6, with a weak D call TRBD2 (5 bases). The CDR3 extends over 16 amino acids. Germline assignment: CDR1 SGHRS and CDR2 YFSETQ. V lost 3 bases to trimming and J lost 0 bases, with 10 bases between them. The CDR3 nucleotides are TGCGCCAGCAGCTCGACGGGATTCTCTGGGGCCAACGTCCTGACTTTC. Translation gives CASSSTGFSGANVLTF. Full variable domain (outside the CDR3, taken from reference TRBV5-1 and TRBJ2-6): KAGVTQTPRYLIKTRGQQVTLSCSPISGHRSVSWYQQTPGQGLQFLFEYFSETQRNKGNFPGRFSGRQFSNSRSEMNVSTLELGDSALYLCASSSTGFSGANVLTFGAGSRLTVL.

For the CDR3, the DNA is TGTGCCAGCAGCTTGGGCTTACCCGAGACCCAGTACTTC. Amino acid sequence: CASSLGLPETQYF. The chain links TRBV7-9 to TRBJ2-5; D is unclear. V lost 3 bases to trimming and J lost 5 bases, with 10 bases between them. This CDR3 is 13 amino acids long. Germline CDR1 is SEHNR and CDR2 is FQNEAQ (reference sequence). The full variable domain, its missing parts supplied by reference TRBV7-9 and TRBJ2-5, is DTGVSQNPRHKITKRGQNVTFRCDPISEHNRLYWYRQTLGQGPEFLTYFQNEAQLEKSRLLSDRFSAERPKGSFSTLEIQRTEQGDSAMYLCASSLGLPETQYFGPGTRLLVL.

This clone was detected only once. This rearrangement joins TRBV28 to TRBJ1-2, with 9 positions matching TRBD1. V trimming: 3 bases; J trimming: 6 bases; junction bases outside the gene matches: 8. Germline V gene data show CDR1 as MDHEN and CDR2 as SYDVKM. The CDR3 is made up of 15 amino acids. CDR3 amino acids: CASSFTSTGGNGYTF. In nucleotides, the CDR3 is TGTGCCAGCAGTTTCACCTCTACAGGGGGCAATGGCTACACCTTC.

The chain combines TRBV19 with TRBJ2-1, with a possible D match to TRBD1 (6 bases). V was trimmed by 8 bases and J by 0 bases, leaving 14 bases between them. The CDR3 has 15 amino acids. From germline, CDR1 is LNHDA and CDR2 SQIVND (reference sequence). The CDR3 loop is CASAEQGSSYNEQFF. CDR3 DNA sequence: TGTGCCAGTGCTGAACAGGGTAGCTCCTACAATGAGCAGTTCTTC.

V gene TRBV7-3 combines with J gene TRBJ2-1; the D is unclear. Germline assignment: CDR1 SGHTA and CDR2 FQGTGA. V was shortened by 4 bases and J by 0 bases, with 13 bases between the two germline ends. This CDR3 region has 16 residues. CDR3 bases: TGTGCCAGCAGCTCCCCGACACATAGCTCCTACAATGAGCAGTTCTTC. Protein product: CASSSPTHSSYNEQFF.

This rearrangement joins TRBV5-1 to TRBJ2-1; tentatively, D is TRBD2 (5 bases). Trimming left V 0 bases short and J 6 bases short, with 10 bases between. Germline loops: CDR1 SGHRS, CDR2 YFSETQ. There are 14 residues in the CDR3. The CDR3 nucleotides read TGCGCCAGCAGCTTGGAATCGGGATCCAATGAGCAGTTCTTC. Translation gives CASSLESGSNEQFF.

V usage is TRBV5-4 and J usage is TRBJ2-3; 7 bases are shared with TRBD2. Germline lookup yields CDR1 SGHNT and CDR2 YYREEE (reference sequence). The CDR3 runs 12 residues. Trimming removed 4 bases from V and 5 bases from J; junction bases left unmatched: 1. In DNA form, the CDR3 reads TGTGCCAGCAGCCCGGGGGGAGATACGCAGTATTTT. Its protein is CASSPGGDTQYF. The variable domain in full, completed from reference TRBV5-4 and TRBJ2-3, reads ETGVTQSPTHLIKTRGQQVTLRCSSQSGHNTVSWYQQALGQGPQFIFQYYREEENGRGNFPPRFSGLQFPNYSSELNVNALELDDSALYLCASSPGGDTQYFGPGTRLTVL.

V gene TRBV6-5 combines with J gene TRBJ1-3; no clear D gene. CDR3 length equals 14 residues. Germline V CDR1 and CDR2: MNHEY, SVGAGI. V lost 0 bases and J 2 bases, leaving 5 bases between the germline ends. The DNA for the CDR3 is TGTGCCAGCAGTTACTCATCGGCTGGAAACACCATATATTTT. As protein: CASSYSSAGNTIYF.

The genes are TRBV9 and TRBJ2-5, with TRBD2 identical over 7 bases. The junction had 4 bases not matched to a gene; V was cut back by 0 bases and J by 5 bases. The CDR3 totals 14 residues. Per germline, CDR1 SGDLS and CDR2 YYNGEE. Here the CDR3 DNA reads TGTGCCAGCAGCGTAGCGACGGGAGGCGAGACCCAGTACTTC. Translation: CASSVATGGETQYF.

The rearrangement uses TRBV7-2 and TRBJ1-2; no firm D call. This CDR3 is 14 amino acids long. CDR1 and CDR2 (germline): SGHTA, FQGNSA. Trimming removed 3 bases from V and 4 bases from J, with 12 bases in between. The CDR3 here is CASSFGPAGYGYTF. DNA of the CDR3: TGTGCCAGCAGCTTTGGGCCCGCCGGCTATGGCTACACCTTC.

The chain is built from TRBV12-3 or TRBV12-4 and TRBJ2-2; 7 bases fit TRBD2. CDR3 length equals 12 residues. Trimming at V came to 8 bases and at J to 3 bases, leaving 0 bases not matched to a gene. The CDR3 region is CASAGDTGELFF. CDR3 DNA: TGTGCCAGCGCGGGGGACACCGGGGAGCTGTTTTTT.

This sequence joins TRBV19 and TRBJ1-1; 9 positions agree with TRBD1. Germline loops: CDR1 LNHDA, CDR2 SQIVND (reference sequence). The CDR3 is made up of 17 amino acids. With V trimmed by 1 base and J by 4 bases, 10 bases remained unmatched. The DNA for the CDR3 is TGTGCCAGTAGTATAGCCCCGGGACAGGGAGGCGGCACTGAAGCTTTCTTT. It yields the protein CASSIAPGQGGGTEAFF.

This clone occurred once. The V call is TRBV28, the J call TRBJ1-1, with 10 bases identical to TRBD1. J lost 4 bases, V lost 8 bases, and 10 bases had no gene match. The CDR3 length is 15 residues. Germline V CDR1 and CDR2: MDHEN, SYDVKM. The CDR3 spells CASYSLGQGSTEAFF. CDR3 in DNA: TGTGCCAGCTATAGCCTGGGACAGGGGAGCACTGAAGCTTTCTTT.

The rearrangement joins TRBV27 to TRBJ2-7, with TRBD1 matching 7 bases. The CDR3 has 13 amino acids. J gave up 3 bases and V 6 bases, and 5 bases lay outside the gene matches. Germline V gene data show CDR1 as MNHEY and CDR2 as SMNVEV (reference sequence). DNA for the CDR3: TGTGCCAGCAGCGAGGGGGCGGTCTACGAGCAGTACTTC. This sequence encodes CASSEGAVYEQYF.

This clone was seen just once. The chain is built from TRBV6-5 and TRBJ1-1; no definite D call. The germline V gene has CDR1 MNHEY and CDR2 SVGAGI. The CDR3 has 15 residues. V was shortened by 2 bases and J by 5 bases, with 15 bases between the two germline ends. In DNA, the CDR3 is TGTGCCAGCAGTTACCAGCGTTCGCGTAGGACTGAAGCTTTCTTT. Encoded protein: CASSYQRSRRTEAFF.

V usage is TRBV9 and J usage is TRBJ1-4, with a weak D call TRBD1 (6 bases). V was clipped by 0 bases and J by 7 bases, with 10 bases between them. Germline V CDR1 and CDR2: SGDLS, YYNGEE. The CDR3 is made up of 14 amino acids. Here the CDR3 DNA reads TGTGCCAGCAGCGTAGGGACAGCTACTGAAAAACTGTTTTTT. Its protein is CASSVGTATEKLFF.